Listed below are T cell receptor beta chains from one sample, sequenced in a study of shared clonotypes between healthy human individuals. The repertoire was sequenced with immunoSEQ multiplex PCR; TCRdb's copy has only in-frame clones and lacks some. The sample includes 2 million to 3 million clones, roughly 93% of them seen just once. The material sequenced was naive CD4+ T cells from PBMCs. The receptors were gathered from a man in his late teens or twenties in good health. Some clones in this sample may be carry-over from other donors' samples. CDR3s leave out the opening cysteine and the closing phenylalanine or tryptophan.

j_call v_call cdr3_aa
TRBJ2-5 TRBV6-1 ASGGPGAFRTQY
TRBJ1-5 TRBV5-1 ASSYGDQPQH
TRBJ2-7 TRBV10-1 ASRETTSGSKYEQY
TRBJ1-1 TRBV2 ASRGWTGPGTEAF
TRBJ2-7 TRBV9 ASSPTSGNYEQY
TRBJ2-3 TRBV7-9 ASSLQGGTQY
TRBJ1-2 TRBV19 ASSTPGLVKYGYT
TRBJ1-4 TRBV5-1 ASSFAGNEKLF
TRBJ2-4 TRBV4-1 ASSPGPPRSAKNIQY
TRBJ2-1 TRBV7-2 ASSLSSELSYNEQF
TRBJ2-2 TRBV28 ASSPPRATTRELF
TRBJ2-6 TRBV5-1 ASSLDILLARPSGANVLT
TRBJ2-7 TRBV4-2 ASSQDFGGPTYEQY
TRBJ2-1 TRBV27 ASHEREGVYEQF
TRBJ2-7 TRBV15 ATSRVGQPFLEQY
TRBJ1-1 TRBV7-9 ASSLPEGRANTEAF
TRBJ1-2 TRBV27 ASSLGAGTYGYT
TRBJ1-1 TRBV4-1 ASSQGAEAF
TRBJ1-6 TRBV13 ASSLRGDSPLH
TRBJ1-3 TRBV7-9 ASSLEGRAGNTIY
TRBJ2-7 TRBV7-2 ASSFDRDYEQY
TRBJ2-1 TRBV5-4 ASSSGTSGSPHEQF
TRBJ2-7 TRBV6-1 ASSRTDLEEQY
TRBJ2-3 TRBV28 ASSPLPANTDTQY
TRBJ1-1 TRBV5-1 ASSAQSGDTEAF
TRBJ2-5 TRBV5-1 ASSLAAGRVQETQY
TRBJ1-1 TRBV6-5 ASSYGRGPEAF
TRBJ2-7 TRBV9 ASSRGGAGIPYEQY
TRBJ2-3 TRBV4-1 ASSQQREGLRDTQY
TRBJ2-1 TRBV18 ASCDGNYNEQF
TRBJ2-7 TRBV29-1 SVGKRMSSYEQY
TRBJ2-1 TRBV5-6 ASSRYSGSGLYEQF
TRBJ1-3 TRBV9 ASSVGTGSGNTIY
TRBJ2-7 TRBV19 ASSITSGRVEQY
TRBJ2-3 TRBV2 ASSVGYTDTQY
TRBJ2-1 TRBV19 ASASGRSYNEQF
TRBJ2-3 TRBV10-1 ASEAGDSFSTDTQY
TRBJ2-5 TRBV27 ASSLSAREKTQY
TRBJ2-5 TRBV2 ATQGELAGGPKKETQY
TRBJ2-5 TRBV20-1 SGINQETQY
TRBJ2-7 TRBV18 ASSSDSHYEQY
TRBJ2-3 TRBV2 ASTGTANTDTQY
TRBJ2-2 TRBV28 ASSLWAGQNTGELF
TRBJ1-5 TRBV28 ASSAGTANQPQH
TRBJ2-7 TRBV6-5 ASSYGIARGEQY
TRBJ1-5 TRBV19 ASKGAPGQSNQPQH
TRBJ1-1 TRBV29-1 SVDPLGTQAF
TRBJ1-1 TRBV27 ASRAFGGAVKTEAF
TRBJ1-2 TRBV11-2 ASSLDRANYGYT
TRBJ2-3 TRBV9 ASSTRSSGDTQY
TRBJ2-3 TRBV7-3 ASSFRGTSTDTQY
TRBJ2-6 TRBV5-1 ASSLVFLAGGSGANVLT
TRBJ1-5 TRBV19 ASTSPGGLGNQPQH
TRBJ1-2 TRBV19 ASSRTGSTNYGYT